This T cell receptor (beta chain) was retrieved from a study of spatial heterogeneity in lung cancer. On the study more broadly: Alpha-chain sequences were consistently detected less often than beta-chain sequences.

The ends were cut back, 4 bases at V and 0 bases at J, with 9 bases in the middle. The germline V gene has CDR1 SGHVS and CDR2 FQNEAQ. The CDR3 runs to 15 residues. TCRdb re-called the 5' RACE reads with MiXCR, one entry per CDR3 protein. The sample yields around 110,000 distinct CDR3 sequences, more than 9% seen once. Specified time point: blood at routine non-recurrence follow-up after resection. Sequencing of whole RNA from tumor, nontumor lung or frozen PBMC involved no sorting. J is TRBJ2-2 and V is TRBV7-8, with D possibly called TRBD1 or TRBD2 (5 bases each). The origin of this receptor is a male donor with early-stage non-small cell lung cancer. This sample comprised PBMCs, obtained at follow-up. The CDR3 DNA reads as TGTGCCAGCAGCTCGGGGCTTACGAACACCGGGGAGCTGTTTTTT. It codes for CASSSGLTNTGELFF.